A selection of T cell receptor beta chains follows, all from one sample in a study of blood T cell repertoires in COVID-19. Sequencing used immunoSEQ multiplex PCR; TCRdb keeps in-frame clones, though not all of them. Among 150,000 or so clones listed, 65% to 85% were seen once. What was sequenced was peripheral blood. Receptor source: a woman aged 55-69 years with acute or convalescent COVID-19. Both conserved end residues are part of each CDR3. Each record gives: J gene, V gene, clone size, D gene, CDR3 DNA, CDR3 protein. The D gene is left open where the match is weak. Only some rows state a clone size, as once, few, many or a class for expanded clones.

>TRBJ2-3|TRBV5-1|-|TRBD2
TGCGCCAGCAGCGGGATATTAAAGGCGGGGAGGGTGACAGATACGCAGTATTTT
CASSGILKAGRVTDTQYF
>TRBJ1-1|TRBV7-3|-|-
TGTGCCAGCAGCTTAATTGCGGCTGACGGTATAAACACTGAAGCTTTCTTT
CASSLIAADGINTEAFF
>TRBJ2-7|TRBV6-5|-|-
TGTGCCAGTAGAGGCGGCGGGACCGCATACGAGCAGTACTTC
CASRGGGTAYEQYF
>TRBJ1-3|TRBV13|-|TRBD1
TGTGCCAGCAGCCACGGACAGGGCTCTGGAAACACCATATATTTT
CASSHGQGSGNTIYF
>TRBJ2-2|TRBV24-1|-|TRBD2
TGTGCCACCAGTGAGACTAGCGCTCTGAACACCGGGGAGCTGTTTTTT
CATSETSALNTGELFF
>TRBJ1-6|TRBV6-5|-|TRBD1
TGTGCCAGCAGACCAGGGGGCTATGGTAATTCACCCCTCCACTTT
CASRPGGYGNSPLHF
>TRBJ2-5|TRBV28|once|TRBD1
TGTGCCAGCAGTCTCCCTTCGGGACAGGGGGCTGAGACCCAGTACTTC
CASSLPSGQGAETQYF
>TRBJ1-3|TRBV20-1|-|-
TGCAGTGCTAGTCTACAGGACACCATATATTTT
CSASLQDTIYF
>TRBJ2-7|TRBV19|-|TRBD1
TGTGCCAGTAGTATGTCGGGACAGGGGGACTACGAGCAGTACTTC
CASSMSGQGDYEQYF
>TRBJ2-7|TRBV7-2|-|TRBD2
TGTGCCAGCAAGCCAAGTAGCGGGAGCTCCTACGAGCAGTACTTC
CASKPSSGSSYEQYF
>TRBJ1-1|TRBV4-3|-|-
TGCGCCAGCAGCCGCATTCAGGGGACTGAAGCTTTCTTT
CASSRIQGTEAFF
>TRBJ2-2|TRBV10-3|-|-
TGTGCCATCAGTGAGTCGCGGGGAGTTACCGGGGAGCTGTTTTTT
CAISESRGVTGELFF
>TRBJ2-3|TRBV24-1|-|TRBD2
TGTGCCACCAGTGACGCCCGACTAGCGGGAACAGATACGCAGTATTTT
CATSDARLAGTDTQYF
>TRBJ1-1|TRBV5-1|-|-
TGCGCCAGCAGCTTTGAGCGGGACACTGAAGCTTTCTTT
CASSFERDTEAFF
>TRBJ2-3|TRBV27|-|-
TGTGCCAGCAGTCCCCGTCGGAGCGGAACGGATACGCAGTATTTT
CASSPRRSGTDTQYF
>TRBJ1-2|TRBV11-2|once|-
TGTGCCAGCGGGGGGATTTTAACTAACTATGGCTACACCTTC
CASGGILTNYGYTF
>TRBJ2-1|TRBV13|-|-
TGTGCCAGCAGCACTCCCCTAGTTAATGAGCAGTTCTTC
CASSTPLVNEQFF